This T cell receptor beta chain was sequenced for a study of CD8+ T cells in alopecia areata. Findings and limits, study-wide: Higher clonality than in normal scalp was seen in lesional scalp, especially alopecia totalis/universalis. It was less clear whether patients shared TCRs than it was in mice, possibly because of HLA.

cDNA serving as the sequencing template came from extracted, reverse transcribed RNA. Some clones are missing from TCRdb's copy, which holds only in-frame ones; the method was immunoSEQ multiplex PCR. The repertoire holds about 140,000 clones, with 75% to 85% as singletons. Regarding treatment: oral pan-JAK inhibitor, 5-10 mg twice daily. This CDR3 spans 10 amino acids. V was clipped by 1 base and J by 13 bases, with 5 bases between them. The germline CDR1 and CDR2 sequences are SEHNR and FQNEAQ (reference sequence). As regards this clone: No antigen is known for it.

The gene calls are TRBV7-9 and TRBJ2-1; D gene unclear. The material was CD8+ T cells sorted from blood, obtained at week 4, from a patient treated with tofacitinib. This receptor was identified in a human donor with alopecia areata. CDR3 region: CASSLGVQFF. The CDR3, as DNA: TGTGCCAGCAGCTTAGGAGTCCAGTTCTTC.